The present T cell receptor (beta chain) was sequenced within a study of OX40 agonist ivuxolimab in advanced cancers. Using immunoSEQ multiplex PCR, the repertoire was profiled, and TCRdb retains in-frame clones only, with some absent. The table shows 80,000 or so clones, with 86% occurring only once. V shed 0 bases and J 10 bases; nucleotides not matched to a gene: 7. This CDR3 has 14 amino acids. The germline V gene has CDR1 SGDLS and CDR2 YYNGEE. Source: CD4+ or CD8+ T cells sorted from blood, taken in a trial of the OX40 agonist ivuxolimab. This clonotype originated in an adult with an advanced solid tumor such as melanoma, head and neck, liver or kidney cancer. The V call is TRBV9, the J call TRBJ2-1, with TRBD2 matching 7 bases. CDR3 protein: CASSVVPAGREQFF. In nucleotides, the CDR3 is TGTGCCAGCAGCGTAGTTCCAGCGGGACGGGAGCAGTTCTTC.